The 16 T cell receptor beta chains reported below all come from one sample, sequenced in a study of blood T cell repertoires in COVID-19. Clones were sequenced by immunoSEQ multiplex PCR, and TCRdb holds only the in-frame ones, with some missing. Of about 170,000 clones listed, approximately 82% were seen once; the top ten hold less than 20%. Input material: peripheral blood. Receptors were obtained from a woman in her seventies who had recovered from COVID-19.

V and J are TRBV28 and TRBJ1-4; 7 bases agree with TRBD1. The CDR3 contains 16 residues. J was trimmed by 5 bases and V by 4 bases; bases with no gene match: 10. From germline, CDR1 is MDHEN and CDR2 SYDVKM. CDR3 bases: TGTGCCAGCAGTTCTCTGGGGACAGAGCTCAATGAAAAACTGTTTTTT. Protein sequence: CASSSLGTELNEKLFF.

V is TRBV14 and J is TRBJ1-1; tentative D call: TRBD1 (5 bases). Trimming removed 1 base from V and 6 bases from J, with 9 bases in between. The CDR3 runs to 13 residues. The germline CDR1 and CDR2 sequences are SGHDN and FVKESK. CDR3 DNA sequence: TGTGCCAGCAGCCAAGGGGGGGACGCTGAAGCTTTCTTT. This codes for CASSQGGDAEAFF.

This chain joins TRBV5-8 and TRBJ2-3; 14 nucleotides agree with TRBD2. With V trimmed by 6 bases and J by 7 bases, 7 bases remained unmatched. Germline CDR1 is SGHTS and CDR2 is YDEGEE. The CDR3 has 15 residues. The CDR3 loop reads CASTGGTSGRYTQYF. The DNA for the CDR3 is TGTGCCAGCACCGGCGGGACTAGCGGGAGATATACGCAGTATTTT.

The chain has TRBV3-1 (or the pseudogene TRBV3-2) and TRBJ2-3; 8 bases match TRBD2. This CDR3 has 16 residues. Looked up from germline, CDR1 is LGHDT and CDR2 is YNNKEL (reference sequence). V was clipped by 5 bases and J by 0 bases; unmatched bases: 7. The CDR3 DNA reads TGTGCCAGCAGCACCCGAAGCGGGAGAAGCACAGATACGCAGTATTTT. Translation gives CASSTRSGRSTDTQYF.

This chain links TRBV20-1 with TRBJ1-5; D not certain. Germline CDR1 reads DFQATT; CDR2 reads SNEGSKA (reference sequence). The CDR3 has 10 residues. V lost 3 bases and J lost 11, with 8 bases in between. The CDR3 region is CSASDGAQHF. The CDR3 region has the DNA TGCAGTGCTAGCGACGGGGCCCAGCATTTT.

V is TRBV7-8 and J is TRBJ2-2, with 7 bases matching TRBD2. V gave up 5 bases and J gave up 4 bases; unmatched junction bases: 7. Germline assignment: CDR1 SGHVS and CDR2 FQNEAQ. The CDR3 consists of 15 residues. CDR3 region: CASSPRLAGTGELFF. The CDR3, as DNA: TGTGCCAGCAGCCCCCGACTAGCAGGCACCGGGGAGCTGTTTTTT.

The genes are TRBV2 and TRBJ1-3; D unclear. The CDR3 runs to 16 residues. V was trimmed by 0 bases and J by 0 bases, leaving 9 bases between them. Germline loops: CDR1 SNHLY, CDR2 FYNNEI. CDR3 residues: CASSEAPEGSGNTIYF. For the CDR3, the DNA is TGTGCCAGCAGTGAAGCGCCCGAGGGCTCTGGAAACACCATATATTTT.

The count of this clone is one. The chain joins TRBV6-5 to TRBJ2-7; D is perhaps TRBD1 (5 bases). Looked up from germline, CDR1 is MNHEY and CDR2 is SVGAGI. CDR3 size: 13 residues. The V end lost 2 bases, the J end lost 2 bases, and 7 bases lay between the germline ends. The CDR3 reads CASSYDRTYEQYF. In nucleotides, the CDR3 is TGTGCCAGCAGTTACGACAGAACCTACGAGCAGTACTTC.

In nucleotides, the CDR3 is TGTGCCAGCAGCCCCGCCCTAGGGCGGGCCAGCTCCTACAATGAGCAGTTCTTC. It translates to CASSPALGRASSYNEQFF. The V gene is TRBV3-1 (or the pseudogene TRBV3-2), the J gene TRBJ2-1; D possibly corresponds to TRBD2 (5 bases). The CDR3 runs 18 residues. Trimming took 4 bases from V and 0 from J, leaving 19 bases between them. Per the germline V gene, CDR1 is LGHDT and CDR2 is YNNKEL (reference sequence).

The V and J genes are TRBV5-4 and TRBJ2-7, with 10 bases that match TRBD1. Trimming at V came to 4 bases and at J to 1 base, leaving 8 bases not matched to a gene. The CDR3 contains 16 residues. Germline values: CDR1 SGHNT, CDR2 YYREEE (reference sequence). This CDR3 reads CASSRTGTGVSYEQYF. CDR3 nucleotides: TGTGCCAGCAGCCGAACCGGGACAGGGGTGTCCTACGAGCAGTACTTC. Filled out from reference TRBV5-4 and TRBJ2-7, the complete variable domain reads ETGVTQSPTHLIKTRGQQVTLRCSSQSGHNTVSWYQQALGQGPQFIFQYYREEENGRGNFPPRFSGLQFPNYSSELNVNALELDDSALYLCASSRTGTGVSYEQYFGPGTRLTVT.

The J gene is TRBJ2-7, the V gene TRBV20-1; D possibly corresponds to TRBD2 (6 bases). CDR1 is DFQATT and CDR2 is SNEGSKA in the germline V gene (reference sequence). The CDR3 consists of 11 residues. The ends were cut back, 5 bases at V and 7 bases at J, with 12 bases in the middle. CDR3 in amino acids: CSALREREQYF. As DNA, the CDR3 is TGCAGTGCTCTGCGGGAAAGAGAGCAGTACTTC.

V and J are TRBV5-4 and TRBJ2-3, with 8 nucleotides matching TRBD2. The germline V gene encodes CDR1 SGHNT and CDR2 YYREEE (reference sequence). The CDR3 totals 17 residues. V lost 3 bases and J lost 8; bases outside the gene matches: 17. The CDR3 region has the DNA TGTGCCAGCAGCTCCTCTTGGGCCCGGGAGGGCCGGGCTACGCAGTATTTT. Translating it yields CASSSSWAREGRATQYF.

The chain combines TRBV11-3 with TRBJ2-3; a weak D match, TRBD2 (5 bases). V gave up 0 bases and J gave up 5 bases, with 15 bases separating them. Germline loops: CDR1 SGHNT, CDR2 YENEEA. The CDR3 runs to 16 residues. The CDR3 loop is CASSLDPLGGRDTQYF. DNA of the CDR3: TGTGCCAGCAGCTTAGATCCATTGGGCGGGCGAGATACGCAGTATTTT.

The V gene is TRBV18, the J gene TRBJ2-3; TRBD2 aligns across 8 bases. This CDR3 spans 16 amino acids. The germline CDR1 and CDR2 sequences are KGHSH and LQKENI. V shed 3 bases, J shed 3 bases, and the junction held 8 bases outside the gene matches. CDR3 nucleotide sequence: TGTGCCAGCTCACCGCGCGCGGGAGGAGGGACAGATACGCAGTATTTT. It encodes CASSPRAGGGTDTQYF.

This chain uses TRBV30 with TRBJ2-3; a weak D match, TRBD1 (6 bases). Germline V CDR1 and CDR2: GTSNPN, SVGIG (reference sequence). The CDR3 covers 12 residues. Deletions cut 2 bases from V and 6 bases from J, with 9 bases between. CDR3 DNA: TGTGCCTGGAGTCCAGGGGCGGATACGCAGTATTTT. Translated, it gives CAWSPGADTQYF.

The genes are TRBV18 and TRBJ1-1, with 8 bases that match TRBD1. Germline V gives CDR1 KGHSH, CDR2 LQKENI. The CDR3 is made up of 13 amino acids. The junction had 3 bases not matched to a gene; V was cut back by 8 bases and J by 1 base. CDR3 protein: CASQGAGNTEAFF. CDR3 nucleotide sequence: TGTGCCAGCCAGGGGGCGGGGAACACTGAAGCTTTCTTT.